The 5 T cell receptor beta chains in this list originate from one sample, sequenced in a study of beta chain features in type 1 diabetes (dated by TCRdb to 2016 to 2019). These receptors have no identified antigens. Overall results and qualifications from the work: A moderate but significant shortening of TCRB CDR3 length was observed in type 1 diabetes patients in all four CD4+ subsets.

The protocol used for the library was the immunoSEQ multiplex PCR assay. The High Capacity cDNA Reverse Transcription Kit was used to reverse transcribe all of the isolated RNA, meaning that expressed TCRB transcripts were what got sequenced. TCRdb took over this immuneACCESS table, retaining in-frame rearrangements with V and J assigned. Such tables are incomplete; in checked studies, under half of the missing clones stem from an unresolved V gene, and the remainder is unexplained. The sample contains under 200,000 clones, roughly 8% of them found a single time. The top ten constitute more than 0.45% of the sample. Material for sequencing was central memory CD4+ T cells from blood. These receptor sequences come from a woman younger than 35 with type 1 diabetes.

This clone has more than one count but fewer than ten. The chain links TRBV19 to TRBJ2-7; 12 positions agree with TRBD1. The CDR3 length is 14 residues. V shed 7 bases and J 5 bases; nucleotides not matched to a gene: 6. Per the germline V gene, CDR1 is LNHDA and CDR2 is SQIVND (reference sequence). CDR3 region: CASTGTGGYHEQYF. In nucleotides, the CDR3 is TGTGCCAGTACCGGGACAGGGGGCTACCACGAGCAGTACTTC.

V is TRBV9 and J is TRBJ2-1; 11 bases fit TRBD2. Germline V gene sequence: CDR1 SGDLS, CDR2 YYNGEE. V gave up 4 bases and J gave up 7 bases; unmatched junction bases: 4. The CDR3 has 14 residues. This CDR3 reads CASSPRTSGNEQFF. For the CDR3, the DNA is TGTGCCAGCAGCCCCCGGACTAGCGGGAATGAGCAGTTCTTC.

This chain connects TRBV10-3 to TRBJ2-2; no clear D gene. Trimming took off 0 bases at V and 1 base at J, with 6 bases between the two ends. CDR1 and CDR2 (germline): ENHRY, SYGVKD. The CDR3 loop spans 15 amino acids. In nucleotides, the CDR3 is TGTGCCATCAGTGAGTCGAGACAGAACACCGGGGAGCTGTTTTTT. Protein: CAISESRQNTGELFF.

This clone was seen a few times. The V gene is TRBV18, the J gene TRBJ2-1; 10 bases are a match to TRBD2. CDR3 size: 17 residues. The trim removed 2 bases at V and 3 bases at J, leaving 7 bases unmatched. Looked up from germline, CDR1 is KGHSH and CDR2 is LQKENI. The CDR3 protein is CASSPGISGRLYNEQFF. CDR3 in DNA: TGTGCCAGCTCACCAGGGATTAGCGGGAGGCTCTACAATGAGCAGTTCTTC.

This clone has a handful of counts. The chain uses TRBV5-1 and TRBJ2-2; 7 positions agree with TRBD1. The CDR3 is 15 amino acids. V was pared by 4 bases and J by 4 bases, with 7 bases of the junction left unmatched. Germline V lookup: CDR1 SGHRS, CDR2 YFSETQ. The DNA for the CDR3 is TGCGCCAGCAGCACCGAGACAGGGTCCACCGGGGAGCTGTTTTTT. This codes for CASSTETGSTGELFF.